The clone carrying this T cell receptor beta chain turned up a few times. The target antigen is unknown. This CDR3 region has 14 residues. Trimming at V came to 6 bases and at J to 6 bases, leaving 9 bases not matched to a gene. Germline loops: CDR1 ENHRY, CDR2 SYGVKD. The data stem from a study of T cell repertoires in cytomegalovirus infection. TCRdb itself ran the reads through MiXCR, one entry per CDR3 protein. The table includes around 360,000 distinct CDR3 sequences, nearly 35% detected once. The chain combines TRBV10-3 with TRBJ2-3; TRBD1 aligns across 7 bases. The sequencing here drew on cultured PBMCs, taken from culture after CMV antigen stimulation. This clonotype was sampled from a human donor in good health (CMV status not recorded). Some clones in this sample may be carry-over from other donors' samples. CDR3 residues: CAISNTGVPDTQYF. For the CDR3, the DNA is TGTGCCATCAGCAATACAGGGGTCCCGGATACGCAGTATTTT.